Sequencing of this TCR beta chain was carried out in a study of cytomegalovirus exposure and HLA in healthy donors. This CDR3 contains 16 residues. Trimming stripped 2 bases from V and 2 bases from J, with 14 bases between. CDR1 is MNHNS and CDR2 is SASEGT in the germline V gene. PCR used 60 Vbeta primers and 13 Jbeta primers. Sequencing was performed with immunoSEQ multiplex PCR; in TCRdb, only in-frame clones are kept and a portion is missing. The repertoire holds 190,000 or so clones, with approximately 85% as singletons. V gene TRBV6-1 combines with J gene TRBJ2-3; a weak D match, TRBD2 (6 bases). Sequenced input: PBMCs. The sequence was obtained from a girl aged 10-17 years in good health and CMV-seropositive. The CDR3 DNA sequence: TGTGCCAGCAGTGAAAAGGCGGGGAGATTCACAGATACGCAGTATTTT. The encoded protein is CASSEKAGRFTDTQYF.